Each of the 14 T cell receptor beta chains below was sequenced from the same sample in a study of CD8+ T cells in alopecia areata. Treatment described: oral pan-JAK inhibitor, 5-10 mg twice daily. TCR sequencing used cDNA made by reverse transcription of extracted RNA. Libraries were prepared by immunoSEQ multiplex PCR; TCRdb keeps only in-frame clonotypes and omits some of them. This sample has 250,000 to 350,000 clones, with about three fifths found just once. The material sequenced was CD4+ T cells sorted from blood, taken around week 53, from a patient treated with tofacitinib. These receptors were taken from a human donor with alopecia areata.

This clone was counted only a few times. The genes are TRBV7-2 and TRBJ1-3; D unresolved. Germline V gene lookup returns CDR1 SGHTA and CDR2 FQGNSA. The CDR3 contains 15 residues. Trimming took off 1 base at V and 0 bases at J, with 7 bases between the two ends. The CDR3 sequence: CASSLESGSGNTIYF. In nucleotides, the CDR3 is TGTGCCAGCAGCTTAGAGAGCGGCTCTGGAAACACCATATATTTT.

This chain joins TRBV20-1 and TRBJ2-5; D is uncertain. Germline V gene data show CDR1 as DFQATT and CDR2 as SNEGSKA (reference sequence). V lost 7 bases and J lost 7, with 13 bases in between. This CDR3 spans 11 amino acids. CDR3 sequence reads: CSVQERGTQYF. In nucleotides, the CDR3 is TGCAGTGTTCAGGAGCGTGGGACCCAGTACTTC.

The chain is built from TRBV29-1 and TRBJ1-5; D is unresolved. V was trimmed by 6 bases and J by 2 bases, leaving 14 bases between them. This CDR3 is built from 14 residues. Germline V lookup: CDR1 SQVTM, CDR2 ANQGSEA. CDR3 region: CSVKGPGGNQPQHF. CDR3 in DNA: TGCAGCGTGAAAGGCCCTGGAGGCAATCAGCCCCAGCATTTT.

V gene TRBV5-4 combines with J gene TRBJ2-2; the match to TRBD1 covers 7 bases. The V segment lost 0 bases and the J segment 5 bases; nucleotides outside the gene matches: 4. The CDR3 runs 15 residues. Germline V gene data show CDR1 as SGHNT and CDR2 as YYREEE (reference sequence). This chain's CDR3 is CASSLEGAVTGELFF. CDR3 coding DNA: TGTGCCAGCAGCTTGGAGGGGGCCGTAACCGGGGAGCTGTTTTTT.

This sequence joins TRBV2 and TRBJ1-2, with 7 bases identical to TRBD1. The trim removed 7 bases at V and 3 bases at J, leaving 11 bases unmatched. The germline V gene encodes CDR1 SNHLY and CDR2 FYNNEI. This CDR3 is 15 amino acids long. CDR3 sequence (DNA): TGTGCCAGCAACCTTAGAGTAGGACAGGACTATGGCTACACCTTC. Its translation: CASNLRVGQDYGYTF.

The J gene is TRBJ1-2, the V gene TRBV9; D is undetermined. Trimming pared 4 bases from V and 0 bases from J, leaving 10 bases between. In germline, CDR1 is SGDLS, CDR2 YYNGEE. The CDR3 covers 14 residues. The CDR3 loop reads CASSPRGPNYGYTF. Written as DNA, the CDR3 is TGTGCCAGCAGCCCTCGGGGTCCTAACTATGGCTACACCTTC. Combining the CDR3 with reference TRBV9 and TRBJ1-2 gives the whole variable domain DSGVTQTPKHLITATGQRVTLRCSPRSGDLSVYWYQQSLDQGLQFLIQYYNGEERAKGNILERFSAQQFPDLHSELNLSSLELGDSALYFCASSPRGPNYGYTFGSGTRLTVV.

The chain employs TRBV19 and TRBJ1-2; D call uncertain. V lost 3 bases and J lost 8, with 10 bases in between. Germline V CDR1 and CDR2: LNHDA, SQIVND (reference sequence). The CDR3 loop spans 12 amino acids. CDR3: CASSIAGNGYTF. CDR3 nucleotide sequence: TGTGCCAGTAGTATCGCGGGGAACGGCTACACCTTC.

The CDR3 sequence: CASSLPGSNTEAFF. The CDR3, as DNA: TGTGCCAGCAGCCTACCAGGGTCGAACACTGAAGCTTTCTTT. This chain connects TRBV5-6 to TRBJ1-1, with D maybe TRBD1 (5 bases). From germline, CDR1 is SGHDT and CDR2 YYEEEE. The CDR3 is 14 residues long. The germline V and J ends were trimmed by 4 bases and 1 base, with 11 bases remaining between them.

The chain couples TRBV30 to TRBJ2-1; TRBD2 matches at 8 bases. The CDR3 extends over 17 amino acids. V was clipped by 3 bases and J by 6 bases; unmatched bases: 16. In germline, CDR1 is GTSNPN, CDR2 SVGIG (reference sequence). The CDR3 sequence: CAWSPRRLAGGTNEQFF. DNA of the CDR3: TGTGCCTGGAGCCCTCGGCGGCTAGCGGGCGGTACCAATGAGCAGTTCTTC. Based on the CDR3 plus reference TRBV30 and TRBJ2-1, the full variable domain is SQTIHQWPATLVQPVGSPLSLECTVEGTSNPNLYWYRQAAGRGLQLLFYSVGIGQISSEVPQNLSASRPQDRQFILSSKKLLLSDSGFYLCAWSPRRLAGGTNEQFFGPGTRLTVL.

The chain uses TRBV30 and TRBJ1-1; 8 bases match TRBD1. The germline V gene encodes CDR1 GTSNPN and CDR2 SVGIG (reference sequence). Trimming took 2 bases from V and 3 from J; bases not matched to a gene: 8. This CDR3 spans 15 amino acids. The CDR3, as DNA: TGTGCCTGGAGTCCATGGACAGGGACGGACACTGAAGCTTTCTTT. It translates to CAWSPWTGTDTEAFF. The full variable domain, in which reference TRBV30 and TRBJ1-1 provide the parts outside the CDR3, is SQTIHQWPATLVQPVGSPLSLECTVEGTSNPNLYWYRQAAGRGLQLLFYSVGIGQISSEVPQNLSASRPQDRQFILSSKKLLLSDSGFYLCAWSPWTGTDTEAFFGQGTRLTVV.

This clone has more than one count but fewer than ten. The junction departs from germline at one end; a sequencing error may be responsible. The chain recombines TRBV11-3 with TRBJ2-5; 8 bases map to TRBD1. In germline, CDR1 is SGHNT, CDR2 YENEEA. This CDR3 contains 14 residues. This CDR3 is CASSYSRGQGTQYF. CDR3 coding DNA: TGTGCCAGCAGCTACAGCAGGGGGCAAGGGACCCAGTACTTC. The variable domain in full, with the rest retrieved from reference TRBV11-3 and TRBJ2-5, is EAGVVQSPRYKIIEKKQPVAFWCNPISGHNTLYWYLQNLGQGPELLIRYENEEAVDDSQLPKDRFSAERLKGVDSTLKIQPAELGDSAVYLCASSYSRGQGTQYFGPGTRLLVL.

This clone was counted at least ten times. At the DNA level, this CDR3 is encoded by other sequences in the same sample as well. The chain has TRBV4-1 and TRBJ2-3, with 7 bases aligning to TRBD2. The CDR3 totals 15 residues. The germline V gene has CDR1 MGHRA and CDR2 YSYEKL. V trimming: 0 bases; J trimming: 1 base; junction bases outside the gene matches: 1. CDR3 in amino acids: CASSQDGGGTDTQYF. In DNA form, the CDR3 reads TGCGCCAGCAGCCAAGATGGGGGGGGCACAGATACGCAGTATTTT.

This rearrangement joins TRBV2 to TRBJ1-2, with D unclear. Trimming pared 2 bases from V and 8 bases from J, leaving 12 bases between. The CDR3 has 13 residues. Germline V lookup: CDR1 SNHLY, CDR2 FYNNEI. CDR3 nucleotide sequence: TGTGCCAGCAGTGAATACAGTTTCTTAGGCTACACCTTC. Amino acid sequence: CASSEYSFLGYTF.

V and J are TRBV6-1 and TRBJ2-1, with TRBD1 identical over 9 bases. The V and J ends lost 5 bases and 10 bases, in that order; junction bases with no gene match: 3. The CDR3 has 12 residues. In germline, CDR1 is MNHNS, CDR2 SASEGT. The DNA for the CDR3 is TGTGCCAGCAGTCCAACAGGGGGCGAGCAGTTCTTC. Amino acids: CASSPTGGEQFF.